These 20 T cell receptor beta chains originate from one sample sequenced in a study of blood T cell repertoires in COVID-19. Using immunoSEQ multiplex PCR, the repertoire was profiled, and TCRdb retains in-frame clones only, with some absent. The sample has about 350,000 clones, 80% to 90% seen once. The sample was peripheral blood. These TCRs come from a woman aged 50 to 65 with COVID-19, enrolled during active disease.

CDR3 coding DNA: TGTGCCAGCAGCACACTGAGACAGAGGAGCACAGATACGCAGTATTTT. This codes for CASSTLRQRSTDTQYF. This chain uses TRBV7-9 with TRBJ2-3; D perhaps matches TRBD1 (5 bases). The CDR3 spans 16 residues. V lost 5 bases to trimming and J lost 0 bases, with 15 bases between them. CDR1 is SEHNR, CDR2 FQNEAQ, per germline (reference sequence).

The chain joins TRBV18 to TRBJ2-1, with a tentative D call TRBD1 (5 bases). Germline V gene lookup returns CDR1 KGHSH and CDR2 LQKENI. CDR3 size: 14 residues. The V gene lost 0 bases and the J gene lost 5 bases, with 8 bases spanning the gap. CDR3 bases: TGTGCCAGCTCACCACCCGACAGAAACAATGAGCAGTTCTTC. Its translation: CASSPPDRNNEQFF.

This chain links TRBV29-1 with TRBJ2-1, with D maybe TRBD2 (5 bases). Between the trimmed V and J ends, which lost 4 bases and 2 bases, there was a span of 15 bases. The CDR3 runs to 15 residues. CDR1 is SQVTM, CDR2 ANQGSEA, per germline. The CDR3 here is CSVGAGSGTYNEQFF. Written as DNA, the CDR3 is TGCAGCGTTGGGGCGGGTAGTGGGACCTACAATGAGCAGTTCTTC.

The J gene is TRBJ2-3, the V gene TRBV19, with 13 bases fitting TRBD2. The CDR3 is made up of 14 amino acids. The V gene's germline CDR1 is LNHDA and CDR2 SQIVND (reference sequence). After removal of 6 bases from V and 4 bases from J, the junction contained 1 base not matched to a gene. In DNA form, the CDR3 reads TGTGCCAGTAGACTAGCGGGAGGGCCAGATACGCAGTATTTT. This gives the protein CASRLAGGPDTQYF.

The V gene is TRBV28, the J gene TRBJ1-5; 7 nucleotides agree with TRBD1. Germline V lookup: CDR1 MDHEN, CDR2 SYDVKM. The CDR3 is 16 amino acids. J was trimmed by 6 bases and V by 6 bases; bases with no gene match: 14. The CDR3 spells CASSEAWTGGSQPQHF. The CDR3 nucleotides read TGTGCCAGCAGCGAGGCTTGGACAGGAGGTTCTCAGCCCCAGCATTTT.

V is TRBV27 and J is TRBJ1-3, with 7 bases lining up with TRBD1. This CDR3 spans 17 amino acids. The germline V gene encodes CDR1 MNHEY and CDR2 SMNVEV (reference sequence). V shed 5 bases, J shed 1 base, and the junction held 11 bases outside the gene matches. CDR3 in DNA: TGTGCCAGCAGTCCGCTACAGGGGACCCTATCTGGAAACACCATATATTTT. Its translation: CASSPLQGTLSGNTIYF.

The V and J genes are TRBV19 and TRBJ1-4, with no clear D. This CDR3 spans 11 amino acids. V was shortened by 6 bases and J by 7 bases, with 6 bases between the two germline ends. From germline, CDR1 is LNHDA and CDR2 SQIVND (reference sequence). Here the CDR3 reads CASRAGEKLFF. CDR3 bases: TGTGCCAGTAGGGCGGGTGAAAAACTGTTTTTT.

This clone has only one observation. The chain is built from TRBV5-6 and TRBJ2-7, with TRBD2 as a possible D gene (5 bases). CDR3 length equals 15 residues. Trimming removed 1 base at V and 0 bases at J, with 11 bases between. Germline CDR1 reads SGHDT; CDR2 reads YYEEEE. The CDR3 here is CASSLLTGSSYEQYF. CDR3 bases: TGTGCCAGCAGCTTGTTGACGGGGAGCTCCTACGAGCAGTACTTC. The full variable domain, rest sourced from reference TRBV5-6 and TRBJ2-7, is DAGVTQSPTHLIKTRGQQVTLRCSPKSGHDTVSWYQQALGQGPQFIFQYYEEEERQRGNFPDRFSGHQFPNYSSELNVNALLLGDSALYLCASSLLTGSSYEQYFGPGTRLTVT.

The CDR3 region has the DNA TGTGCCAGCAGCTTGGCACAGGGTAATCAGCCCCAGCATTTT. Protein sequence: CASSLAQGNQPQHF. The rearrangement uses TRBV5-8 and TRBJ1-5; D possibly corresponds to TRBD1 (6 bases). CDR1 is SGHTS and CDR2 is YDEGEE in the germline V gene. The CDR3 loop spans 14 amino acids. Deletions cut 0 bases from V and 4 bases from J, with 8 bases between. Combining the CDR3 with reference TRBV5-8 and TRBJ1-5 gives the whole variable domain EAGVTQSPTHLIKTRGQQATLRCSPISGHTSVYWYQQALGLGLQFLLWYDEGEERNRGNFPPRFSGRQFPNYSSELNVNALELEDSALYLCASSLAQGNQPQHFGDGTRLSIL.

The chain links TRBV4-2 to TRBJ2-7, with 12 bases fitting TRBD2. V shed 3 bases, J shed 0 bases, and the junction held 0 bases outside the gene matches. This CDR3 spans 15 amino acids. CDR1 LGHNA and CDR2 YNFKEQ come from the germline V gene. The CDR3 here is CASSQTSGGSYEQYF. Written as DNA, the CDR3 is TGTGCCAGCAGCCAGACTAGCGGGGGCTCCTACGAGCAGTACTTC.

This chain links TRBV5-1 with TRBJ1-1, with 9 bases fitting TRBD1. V dropped 3 bases and J dropped 4; count of bases not matched to a gene: 7. The CDR3 has 15 amino acids. From germline, CDR1 is SGHRS and CDR2 YFSETQ. Here the CDR3 reads CASSYGQGQGTEAFF. CDR3 sequence (DNA): TGCGCCAGCAGCTACGGACAGGGACAGGGCACTGAAGCTTTCTTT.

The gene calls are TRBV5-6 and TRBJ1-3; no definite D call. This CDR3 region has 15 residues. Trimming left V 3 bases short and J 0 bases short, with 10 bases between. Germline-derived CDR1 and CDR2 are SGHDT and YYEEEE. CDR3 sequence: CASSSGFSSGNTIYF. The DNA of the CDR3 is TGTGCCAGCAGCTCCGGGTTCAGCTCTGGAAACACCATATATTTT.

The J gene is TRBJ2-7, the V gene TRBV5-1; 12 bases are a match to TRBD2. Germline V gives CDR1 SGHRS, CDR2 YFSETQ. The CDR3 is 18 amino acids. V lost 2 bases to trimming and J lost 2 bases; unmatched junction nucleotides: 11. The CDR3 DNA reads TGCGCCAGCAGCTTTGGGGTAGTGACTAGCGGGAGCACCTACGAGCAGTACTTC. It translates to CASSFGVVTSGSTYEQYF.

This chain uses TRBV7-9 with TRBJ1-1, with a weak D call TRBD1 (6 bases). This CDR3 is 14 amino acids long. V was trimmed by 4 bases and J by 1 base, leaving 10 bases between them. In germline, CDR1 is SEHNR, CDR2 FQNEAQ (reference sequence). The chain's CDR3 is CASSWTVPNTEAFF. The CDR3 DNA follows: TGTGCCAGCAGCTGGACAGTTCCGAACACTGAAGCTTTCTTT.

The rearrangement links TRBV7-2 to TRBJ1-5; no reliable D call. V was shortened by 0 bases and J by 9 bases, with 12 bases between the two germline ends. CDR1 and CDR2 from the germline V gene are SGHTA and FQGNSA. The CDR3 sequence is 14 residues long. The CDR3 sequence: CASSLATGGVPQHF. The CDR3 nucleotides read TGTGCCAGCAGCTTAGCAACGGGAGGCGTGCCCCAGCATTTT.

The rearrangement joins TRBV2 to TRBJ2-3, with TRBD1 as a possible D gene (5 bases). Looked up from germline, CDR1 is SNHLY and CDR2 is FYNNEI. CDR3 length: 14 amino acids. V lost 3 bases, J lost 4 bases, and 11 bases lay in between. CDR3 sequence (DNA): TGTGCCAGCAGTGACGTATCCAGGGCAGATACGCAGTATTTT. Encoded protein: CASSDVSRADTQYF.

This clone was seen only once. The V call is TRBV6-5, the J call TRBJ1-6; TRBD1 is a possible D gene (6 bases). Germline assignment: CDR1 MNHEY and CDR2 SVGAGI. V shed 6 bases and J shed 6 bases, with 15 bases lying between them. This CDR3 is built from 15 residues. The CDR3 sequence: CASRVDRTSNSPLHF. CDR3 nucleotides: TGTGCCAGCAGGGTCGACAGGACTTCTAATTCACCCCTCCACTTT.

The chain combines TRBV7-8 with TRBJ2-1, with D perhaps matching TRBD1 (6 bases). Germline assignment: CDR1 SGHVS and CDR2 FQNEAQ. The CDR3 has 16 amino acids. Trimming left V 5 bases short and J 0 bases short, with 14 bases between. The CDR3 bases are TGTGCCAGCAGCGGTACCGGGACACTCTCCTACAATGAGCAGTTCTTC. Protein: CASSGTGTLSYNEQFF.

This chain connects TRBV4-3 to TRBJ1-1; D call uncertain. V was clipped by 3 bases and J by 11 bases, with 16 bases between them. This CDR3 has 13 residues. Germline CDR1 reads LGHNA; CDR2 reads YSLEER. CDR3 nucleotide sequence: TGCGCCAGCAGCCACGAGACGGCGCATAGCGCTTTCTTT. Translating gives CASSHETAHSAFF.

The chain combines TRBV12-5 with TRBJ1-6; a possible D gene is TRBD1 (5 bases). Trimming pared 4 bases from V and 9 bases from J, leaving 19 bases between. The CDR3 is made up of 16 amino acids. Germline assignment: CDR1 LGHNT and CDR2 FRNRAP. CDR3 region: CASGSTEPWRGSPLHF. The CDR3 nucleotides are TGTGCTAGTGGTTCGACAGAGCCTTGGCGGGGTTCACCCCTCCACTTT.